This TCR beta chain was sequenced in a study of T cell changes during pregnancy in multiple sclerosis. A single count supports this clone. Germline CDR1 is LNHDA and CDR2 is SQIVND (reference sequence). V lost 9 bases and J lost 1, with 10 bases in between. The CDR3 is 12 residues long. Assay: immunoSEQ multiplex PCR; the TCRdb copy retains only in-frame clones and omits some. The table shows about 40,000 clones, with 90% to 95% occurring only once. The rearrangement joins TRBV19 to TRBJ2-7, with a possible D match to TRBD1 (5 bases). This TCR was recovered from a female donor with multiple sclerosis, enrolled in a pregnancy study. The starting material was CD4+ T cells from peripheral blood mononuclear cells, obtained after pregnancy. The CDR3, as DNA: TGTGCCAGCACAGACAGATCCTACGAGCAGTACTTC. It codes for CASTDRSYEQYF.